A selection of T cell receptor beta chains follows, all from one sample in a study of blood T cells in healthy people across ages. TCRdb reprocessed the 5' RACE reads with MiXCR, giving one entry per CDR3 protein. The sample lists around 620,000 distinct CDR3 sequences; 27% were seen once. The sequenced material came from blood. These receptors were obtained from a woman aged 70-85 years in good health. The CDR3 runs from the conserved cysteine through the conserved F or W.

>17|TRBJ2-1|TRBV7-9
CASSSWTSGVGDNEQFF
>16|.|TRBV6-2/TRBV6-3
CASSPFYWLSDNEQFF
>14|TRBJ2-3|TRBV6-2/TRBV6-3
CASRIPSGTDTQYF
>11|TRBJ1-2|TRBV20-1
CSASTGYGYTF
>17|.|TRBV5-1
CASSLQTSGGAYNEQFF
>14|TRBJ2-7|TRBV7-3
CASSRSGGPYEQYF
>15|TRBJ1-2|TRBV5-1
CASSLAGGANYGYTF
>13|TRBJ1-5|TRBV30
CAWSGSANQPQHF
>14|TRBJ1-2|TRBV5-1
CASSLGDRVYGYTF
>13|TRBJ1-2|TRBV20-1
CSASPSLLYGYTF
>14|TRBJ2-3|TRBV20-1
CSARGGDGADTQYF
>15|TRBJ2-7|TRBV7-9
CASSRRGQGNYVQYF
>14|TRBJ1-2|TRBV4-1
CASSATGPIYDYTF
>14|TRBJ1-2|TRBV7-2
CASSLAWTTYGYTF
>16|TRBJ2-1|TRBV14
CASSRVPGQGDNEQFF
>16|TRBJ1-3|TRBV7-2
CASSPEQGRSGNTIYF
>14|TRBJ1-2|TRBV9
CASSVAEGNYGYTF
>11|TRBJ1-1|TRBV11-2
CASTADRGAFF
>16|TRBJ2-2|TRBV5-1
CASSLLPRGNTGELFF
>15|TRBJ2-3|TRBV6-6
CASSWVSGGTDTQYF